A few counts support the clone carrying this TCR beta chain. Its antigen is undetermined. The sample belongs to a study of T cells in Graves' hyperthyroidism and ophthalmopathy. The overall study: It was at initial diagnosis, before any treatment, that peripheral blood was collected.

CDR3 size: 14 residues. V was pared by 6 bases and J by 5 bases, with 3 bases of the junction left unmatched. Germline V gene lookup returns CDR1 DFQATT and CDR2 SNEGSKA (reference sequence). Disease duration under 2 months; hyperthyroidism patients were aged 18 to 65. This sample holds PBMCs from roughly 10 ml fresh peripheral blood. The TCR beta CDR3 regions underwent amplification using RNA transcripts as the source. RT-PCR in the first round (using the HTBI primer set) targeted the TCR CDR3. TCRdb analysed the multiplex PCR reads with MiXCR anew, one entry per CDR3 protein. The sample holds about 350,000 distinct CDR3 sequences, more than 11% seen once. Study-wide results and caveats: A model of 13 V-J features distinguished ophthalmopathy from stable hyperthyroidism.

The chain couples TRBV20-1 to TRBJ2-6, with TRBD2 matching 11 bases. The TCR was taken from a woman in her 30s with Graves' hyperthyroidism. Sequencing was performed on blood. The DNA for the CDR3 is TGCAGTGCCACTAGCGGGAGCTGGGCCAACGTCCTGACTTTC. Encoded protein: CSATSGSWANVLTF.